One and the same sample provided the 15 T cell receptor beta chains below, sequenced in a study of CD8 T cells in ankylosing spondylitis. One entry per CDR3 protein, called by TCRdb with MiXCR from the 5' RACE reads. The sample records over 150,000 distinct CDR3 sequences, about 20% being singletons. The material sequenced was blood, either unsorted or a sorted T cell fraction (not recorded which). The source of these receptors is a male donor aged 5-30 years with ankylosing spondylitis or in good health (not recorded which).

This clonotype showed up many times. The CDR3 nucleotides are TGTGCCAGCAGCCCTAGGGGGACTAGCCTCGGGTACTACAATGAGCAGTTCTTC. Translation: CASSPRGTSLGYYNEQFF. The rearrangement joins TRBV28 to TRBJ2-1; 9 bases match TRBD2. The CDR3 is made up of 18 amino acids. Per germline, CDR1 MDHEN and CDR2 SYDVKM. V trimming: 6 bases; J trimming: 3 bases; junction bases outside the gene matches: 15. Together with reference TRBV28 and TRBJ2-1, the CDR3 gives the full variable domain: DVKVTQSSRYLVKRTGEKVFLECVQDMDHENMFWYRQDPGLGLRLIYFSYDVKMKEKGDIPEGYSVSREKKERFSLILESASTNQTSMYLCASSPRGTSLGYYNEQFFGPGTRLTVL.

In the case of this clonotype: Germline and junction disagree at one end, which may indicate a read error. The chain couples TRBV6-1 to TRBJ2-1, with a possible D match to TRBD1 (5 bases). CDR1 and CDR2 (germline): MNHNS, SASEGT. The CDR3 has 11 amino acids. The CDR3 loop reads CASSDFRDRLF. The DNA of the CDR3 is TGTGCCAGCAGTGATTTCAGGGATCGGCTCTTC.

This clonotype showed up many times. The chain uses TRBV12-3 or TRBV12-4 and TRBJ1-1; 9 bases fit TRBD1. This CDR3 comprises 13 residues. The J segment lost 5 bases and the V segment lost 6 bases, leaving 4 bases of the junction unmatched. Here the CDR3 DNA reads TGTGCCAGCAGCCACAGGGGGCTTACTGAAGCTTTCTTT. It codes for CASSHRGLTEAFF.

This clonotype was seen ten or more times. The rearrangement joins TRBV6-5 to TRBJ2-1; D gene uncertain. The germline V gene encodes CDR1 MNHEY and CDR2 SVGAGI. The length of the CDR3 is 12 residues. V lost 4 bases to trimming and J lost 10 bases, with 11 bases between them. The CDR3 nucleotides read TGTGCCAGCAGTTCCGACCGGGTAGAGCAGTTCTTC. Its translation is CASSSDRVEQFF.

This clonotype was observed a few times. The chain carries TRBV6-2 or TRBV6-3 and TRBJ2-7; a possible D gene is TRBD1 (6 bases). The CDR3 loop spans 15 amino acids. Germline CDR1 MNHEY, CDR2 SVGEGT. V was pared by 6 bases and J by 2 bases, with 17 bases between. The CDR3 DNA follows: TGTGCCAGCAGCCAGGGACACCCGGGTGCCTACGAGCAGTACTTC. This codes for CASSQGHPGAYEQYF.

Many counts were recorded for this clonotype. The chain has TRBV5-4 and TRBJ1-1; tentatively, D is TRBD1 (6 bases). V lost 1 base and J lost 0, with 16 bases in between. CDR1 is SGHNT and CDR2 is YYREEE in the germline V gene (reference sequence). CDR3 size: 17 residues. The CDR3: CASSLRGRARVNTEAFF. For the CDR3, the DNA is TGTGCCAGCAGCTTGCGGGGGCGCGCGCGCGTGAACACTGAAGCTTTCTTT.

About this clonotype itself: A much larger clone sits a single nucleotide away, making a read error possible. Given the absence of the conserved phenylalanine or tryptophan at the CDR3 end, a read error is likely. The chain joins TRBV20-1 to TRBJ1-5; D is unresolved. The CDR3 is 13 residues long. Trimming cost V 6 bases and J 0 bases, with 9 bases left between them. Per germline, CDR1 DFQATT and CDR2 SNEGSKA (reference sequence). This CDR3 is CSAAGSSNQPQHS. CDR3 sequence (DNA): TGCAGTGCGGCCGGGAGTAGCAATCAGCCCCAGCATTCT.

This clonotype was detected ten times or more. The chain joins TRBV10-3 to TRBJ2-7, with TRBD2 matching 8 bases. This CDR3 is built from 14 residues. Germline V gives CDR1 ENHRY, CDR2 SYGVKD. J gave up 0 bases and V 10 bases, and 8 bases lay outside the gene matches. The CDR3 bases are TGTGCCACGCTAGCGGGCTCTCTCTCCTACGAGCAGTACTTC. Protein product: CATLAGSLSYEQYF.

Ten or more counts support this clonotype. The gene calls are TRBV5-1 and TRBJ2-1; D is possibly TRBD2 (5 bases). CDR3 size: 17 residues. CDR1 is SGHRS, CDR2 YFSETQ, per germline. V dropped 1 base and J dropped 0 bases, with 14 bases sitting between them. The DNA of the CDR3 is TGCGCCAGCAGCTTGAACGAGCGGCAGAGCTCCTACAATGAGCAGTTCTTC. Its protein is CASSLNERQSSYNEQFF.

The chain employs TRBV4-3 and TRBJ2-1; TRBD2 might be the D (6 bases). CDR3 length equals 17 residues. The V gene lost 4 bases and the J gene lost 0 bases, with 16 bases spanning the gap. In germline, CDR1 is LGHNA, CDR2 YSLEER. This CDR3 reads CASSPRGLPSSYNEQFF. As DNA, the CDR3 is TGCGCCAGCAGCCCTCGGGGACTTCCGAGCTCCTACAATGAGCAGTTCTTC.

This clonotype was observed at least ten times. The chain carries TRBV7-9 and TRBJ2-7; 8 nucleotides match TRBD1. From germline, CDR1 is SEHNR and CDR2 FQNEAQ (reference sequence). V lost 5 bases to trimming and J lost 0 bases; unmatched junction nucleotides: 9. The length of the CDR3 is 16 residues. The CDR3 nucleotides read TGTGCCAGCAGCCTAGGTGGACAGGGAAGCTCCTACGAGCAGTACGTC. Translation gives CASSLGGQGSSYEQYV.

The sample holds a few counts of this clonotype. This chain connects TRBV25-1 to TRBJ2-3; weak D call: TRBD2 (6 bases). This CDR3 comprises 15 residues. CDR1 is MGHDK, CDR2 SYGVNS, per germline. Between the trimmed V and J ends, which lost 0 bases and 3 bases, there was a span of 10 bases. CDR3 sequence reads: CASSEYMGGTDTQYF. The CDR3 region has the DNA TGTGCCAGCAGTGAATATATGGGGGGAACAGATACGCAGTATTTT.

This clonotype was observed a few times. The gene calls are TRBV10-3 and TRBJ2-3; 9 nucleotides line up with TRBD1. This CDR3 is built from 17 residues. CDR1 and CDR2 (germline): ENHRY, SYGVKD. The V gene end was trimmed by 6 bases and the J gene end by 2 bases; junction bases not matched to a gene: 12. The CDR3 DNA is TGTGCCATCAGCCCACGAGGACAGGGGACGACCACAGATACGCAGTATTTT. Translating it yields CAISPRGQGTTTDTQYF.

This clonotype was picked up a small number of times. This chain joins TRBV5-8 and TRBJ2-1; 7 bases are shared with TRBD2. CDR1 is SGHTS, CDR2 YDEGEE, per germline. This CDR3 is built from 15 residues. V was clipped by 1 base and J by 5 bases; unmatched bases: 6. CDR3 region: CASSLKGREHNEQFF. CDR3 bases: TGTGCCAGCAGCTTGAAAGGGCGGGAGCACAATGAGCAGTTCTTC.

This clonotype has more than one count but fewer than ten. This chain connects TRBV6-5 to TRBJ2-2, with a weak D call TRBD1 (6 bases). The CDR3 extends over 16 amino acids. Trimming removed 8 bases from V and 0 bases from J, with 16 bases in between. Germline values: CDR1 MNHEY, CDR2 SVGAGI. The CDR3 sequence is CASLRTVNSNTGELFF. CDR3 bases: TGTGCCAGCCTCCGGACAGTCAACTCGAACACCGGGGAGCTGTTTTTT.